The 20 T cell receptor beta chains listed next were all sequenced from one sample in a study of response to subunit inactivated influenza vaccine (dated by TCRdb to 2016 to 2019). Receptor amplification or capture employed RT-PCR. Reads for this sample came from an Illumina HiSeq 2500. Starting from the raw public reads, TCRdb applied fastp trimming at Q25, assembled clones with MiXCR and retained in-frame beta chains. Every distinct CDR3 protein forms one entry, paired with its most common genes and DNA. The sample records more than 700,000 distinct CDR3 sequences, 21% of which are singletons. The top ten constitute approximately 10% of the sample. The specimen was PBMCs from blood, collected roughly 5 days after vaccination. The receptor source for this set is a man between 45 and 60 years old who received an inactivated influenza vaccine. Donor details come from another sample of the same person, matched by shared clones.

The J gene is TRBJ2-3, the V gene TRBV20-1, with 13 bases aligning to TRBD2. The CDR3 length is 15 residues. J gave up 4 bases and V 4 bases, and 5 bases lay outside the gene matches. The germline V gene has CDR1 DFQATT and CDR2 SNEGSKA (reference sequence). CDR3 sequence reads: CSANLLAGGPDTQYF. The CDR3 bases are TGCAGTGCTAACCTACTAGCGGGGGGGCCAGATACGCAGTATTTT.

V usage is TRBV20-1 and J usage is TRBJ2-7, with a tentative D call TRBD2 (6 bases). Trimming stripped 6 bases from V and 3 bases from J, with 15 bases between. There are 13 residues in the CDR3. From germline, CDR1 is DFQATT and CDR2 SNEGSKA (reference sequence). The chain's CDR3 is CSARPSANYEQYF. CDR3 sequence (DNA): TGCAGTGCGCGACCTAGCGCCAACTACGAGCAGTACTTC.

There are a few counts of this clonotype. The chain combines TRBV28 with TRBJ1-3, with D possibly being TRBD1 (5 bases). Germline V gene data show CDR1 as MDHEN and CDR2 as SYDVKM. V gave up 3 bases and J gave up 0 bases, with 9 bases separating them. CDR3 length: 15 amino acids. CDR3: CASSLGENSGNTIYF. For the CDR3, the DNA is TGTGCCAGCAGTTTGGGGGAAAACTCTGGAAACACCATATATTTT.

Ten or more counts support this clonotype. This chain links TRBV5-1 with TRBJ2-1; perhaps TRBD1 as D (5 bases). In germline, CDR1 is SGHRS, CDR2 YFSETQ. This CDR3 contains 16 residues. The V end lost 3 bases, the J end lost 6 bases, and 19 bases lay between the germline ends. The CDR3 bases are TGCGCCAGCAGCTCCTCTTGGACACCCGTGGGCAATGAGCAGTTCTTC. This encodes CASSSSWTPVGNEQFF.

This clonotype occurred a few times. The chain couples TRBV20-1 to TRBJ2-5; TRBD2 aligns across 11 bases. Looked up from germline, CDR1 is DFQATT and CDR2 is SNEGSKA (reference sequence). The V and J ends lost 4 bases and 5 bases, in that order; junction bases with no gene match: 6. The CDR3 loop spans 14 amino acids. In nucleotides, the CDR3 is TGCAGTGCTACGACTAGCGGGAAGTGGGAGACCCAGTACTTC. Its translation is CSATTSGKWETQYF.

The V and J genes are TRBV24-1 and TRBJ2-2, with D perhaps TRBD1 (6 bases). CDR1 is KGHDR, CDR2 SFDVKD, per germline. The CDR3 contains 16 residues. Trimming took 3 bases from V and 0 from J, leaving 10 bases between them. The DNA of the CDR3 is TGTGCCACCAGTGATACCGGGACAACGAACACCGGGGAGCTGTTTTTT. Amino acids: CATSDTGTTNTGELFF.

Notes on this clonotype: The junction departs from the called germline gene at one end, perhaps through a read error. V and J are TRBV20-1 and TRBJ2-1, with a possible D match to TRBD2 (6 bases). The V gene's germline CDR1 is DFQATT and CDR2 SNEGSKA (reference sequence). CDR3 length: 16 residues. In nucleotides, the CDR3 is TGCAGTGCTAGAGATCCTGCCGGGAGCTCCTACAATGAGCAGATCTTC. Translated, it gives CSARDPAGSSYNEQIF.

There are a few counts of this clonotype. The CDR3, as DNA: TGTGCCAGCTCACCACCGATGGCGACAGGGCTTTCTTATGGCTACACCTTC. Protein product: CASSPPMATGLSYGYTF. V and J are TRBV18 and TRBJ1-2, with TRBD1 matching 7 bases. This CDR3 spans 17 amino acids. V dropped 0 bases and J dropped 5; count of bases not matched to a gene: 12. Per the germline V gene, CDR1 is KGHSH and CDR2 is LQKENI.

This chain links TRBV20-1 with TRBJ2-1; D is unresolved. Germline lookup yields CDR1 DFQATT and CDR2 SNEGSKA (reference sequence). The CDR3 has 12 amino acids. V lost 1 base and J 9 bases, leaving 10 bases between the germline ends. CDR3 loop: CSARAPYGEQFF. The CDR3 DNA follows: TGCAGTGCTAGAGCCCCCTACGGTGAGCAGTTCTTC.

The table lists this clonotype with a few counts. This may be a read error, as it is one base from a much larger clone. The rearrangement links TRBV28 to TRBJ1-5, with unresolved D. Germline V gives CDR1 MDHEN, CDR2 SYDVKM. This CDR3 contains 11 residues. V dropped 1 base and J dropped 5 bases, with 0 bases sitting between them. The CDR3 nucleotides are TGTGCCAGCAGTTTATATCAGCCCCAGCATTTT. It translates to CASSLYQPQHF. The whole variable domain, filled in from reference TRBV28 and TRBJ1-5, reads DVKVTQSSRYLVKRTGEKVFLECVQDMDHENMFWYRQDPGLGLRLIYFSYDVKMKEKGDIPEGYSVSREKKERFSLILESASTNQTSMYLCASSLYQPQHFGDGTRLSIL.

This chain links TRBV5-1 with TRBJ2-2; D not certain. V lost 4 bases and J 2 bases, leaving 12 bases between the germline ends. The CDR3 length is 15 residues. Germline CDR1 is SGHRS and CDR2 is YFSETQ. The DNA of the CDR3 is TGCGCCAGCAGCGAGAACTTGAGAAACACCGGGGAGCTGTTTTTT. Translation: CASSENLRNTGELFF. The full variable domain, its missing parts supplied by reference TRBV5-1 and TRBJ2-2, is KAGVTQTPRYLIKTRGQQVTLSCSPISGHRSVSWYQQTPGQGLQFLFEYFSETQRNKGNFPGRFSGRQFSNSRSEMNVSTLELGDSALYLCASSENLRNTGELFFGEGSRLTVL.

The sample holds a few counts of this clonotype. The chain employs TRBV6-5 and TRBJ2-6, with unresolved D. Germline CDR1 is MNHEY and CDR2 is SVGAGI. CDR3 size: 13 residues. Trimming removed 2 bases at V and 4 bases at J, with 3 bases between. The CDR3 sequence is CASSYGGANVLTF. Written as DNA, the CDR3 is TGTGCCAGCAGTTACGGGGGGGCCAACGTCCTGACTTTC.

The rearrangement links TRBV7-2 to TRBJ1-1, with D possibly matching TRBD1 (5 bases). Per germline, CDR1 SGHTA and CDR2 FQGNSA. The ends were cut back, 1 base at V and 4 bases at J, with 13 bases in the middle. The CDR3 runs 15 residues. The CDR3: CASSLVTLRGTEAFF. CDR3 nucleotide sequence: TGTGCCAGCAGCTTAGTGACGTTAAGGGGCACTGAAGCTTTCTTT. Combining the CDR3 with reference TRBV7-2 and TRBJ1-1 gives the whole variable domain GAGVSQSPSNKVTEKGKDVELRCDPISGHTALYWYRQSLGQGLEFLIYFQGNSAPDKSGLPSDRFSAERTGGSVSTLTIQRTQQEDSAVYLCASSLVTLRGTEAFFGQGTRLTVV.

The chain recombines TRBV7-9 with TRBJ2-1; D might be TRBD1 or TRBD2, each matching 5 bases. The CDR3 has 14 amino acids. The germline CDR1 and CDR2 sequences are SEHNR and FQNEAQ (reference sequence). Deletions cut 0 bases from V and 8 bases from J, with 11 bases between. The DNA of the CDR3 is TGTGCCAGCAGCTTAGCGGGGGATCCGGATGAGCAGTTCTTC. Encoded protein: CASSLAGDPDEQFF.

V gene TRBV11-2 combines with J gene TRBJ1-1; D is ambiguous. V was pared by 7 bases and J by 1 base, with 22 bases between. The CDR3 covers 17 residues. Germline V CDR1 and CDR2: SGHAT, FQNNGV. The CDR3 region has the DNA TGTGCCAGCACCTTCGATCCTACGGAGGGATCGAACACTGAAGCTTTCTTT. Translated, it gives CASTFDPTEGSNTEAFF.

This clonotype showed up just once. This chain uses TRBV7-2 with TRBJ2-5; 7 nucleotides align to TRBD2. This CDR3 has 13 residues. CDR1 and CDR2 from the germline V gene are SGHTA and FQGNSA. The ends lost 7 bases at V and 5 bases at J; junction bases unmatched: 7. The CDR3 loop reads CASNWGGLETQYF. DNA of the CDR3: TGTGCCAGCAACTGGGGGGGTTTGGAGACCCAGTACTTC. The full variable domain, with the rest looked up from reference TRBV7-2 and TRBJ2-5, is GAGVSQSPSNKVTEKGKDVELRCDPISGHTALYWYRQSLGQGLEFLIYFQGNSAPDKSGLPSDRFSAERTGGSVSTLTIQRTQQEDSAVYLCASNWGGLETQYFGPGTRLLVL.

This clonotype was seen many times. The rearrangement uses TRBV20-1 and TRBJ2-1, with D tentatively TRBD2 (8 bases). This CDR3 spans 13 amino acids. CDR1 DFQATT and CDR2 SNEGSKA come from the germline V gene (reference sequence). Trimming stripped 5 bases from V and 7 bases from J, with 15 bases between. This CDR3 reads CSAGLAGQNEQFF. CDR3 bases: TGCAGTGCTGGTTTAGCGGGACAGAATGAGCAGTTCTTC.

This rearrangement joins TRBV20-1 to TRBJ2-7, with a possible D match to TRBD1 (5 bases). Per the germline V gene, CDR1 is DFQATT and CDR2 is SNEGSKA (reference sequence). V lost 8 bases to trimming and J lost 3 bases, with 20 bases between them. The CDR3 has 14 residues. The CDR3 region is CSTNLGPGDYEQYF. Here the CDR3 DNA reads TGCAGTACGAATTTGGGGCCAGGAGACTACGAGCAGTACTTC.

This clonotype was seen a few times. The chain is built from TRBV5-1 and TRBJ2-7, with D hard to call. V lost 3 bases and J 6 bases, leaving 16 bases between the germline ends. Germline V gene data show CDR1 as SGHRS and CDR2 as YFSETQ. This CDR3 is 14 amino acids long. The CDR3 bases are TGCGCCAGCAGCTCGTACCCGCAGATGGGCGAGCAGTACTTC. Protein product: CASSSYPQMGEQYF.

This chain joins TRBV18 and TRBJ2-1, with TRBD2 matching over 7 bases. Germline loops: CDR1 KGHSH, CDR2 LQKENI. V was pared by 0 bases and J by 5 bases, with 10 bases of the junction left unmatched. This CDR3 has 17 amino acids. The CDR3 region is CASSPPQVLADNNEQFF. As DNA, the CDR3 is TGTGCCAGCTCACCACCCCAGGTGCTAGCGGATAACAATGAGCAGTTCTTC.